The clone carrying this T cell receptor beta chain was counted between two and nine times. No antigen is known for it. CDR1 and CDR2 (germline): SGHDT, YYEEEE. The ends lost 2 bases at V and 10 bases at J; junction bases unmatched: 13. This CDR3 region has 15 residues. These data belong to a study of cytomegalovirus exposure and HLA in healthy donors. 60 Vbeta and 13 Jbeta primers were used in PCR. Clones were sequenced by immunoSEQ multiplex PCR, and TCRdb holds only the in-frame ones, with some missing. In the table there are about 150,000 clones, roughly 9.4% of which are singletons. General observations from the study: Trimming of TCR beta V- and J-genes showed a link, identified in a later analysis, to a missense DCLRE1C variant.

Sequenced: PBMCs. The J gene is TRBJ1-2, the V gene TRBV5-6, with 8 bases fitting TRBD1. This receptor was identified in a male donor in good health and CMV-seronegative. CDR3 amino acids: CASSLSDRGASDYTF. CDR3 sequence (DNA): TGTGCCAGCAGCTTAAGCGACAGGGGAGCATCGGACTACACCTTC.